This TCR beta chain was captured in a study of shared clonotypes between healthy human individuals. Study details: Researchers drew samples from two women and three men aged 18 to 49.

Trimming shortened V by 5 bases and J by 15 bases, and 14 bases separated the two germline ends. This CDR3 comprises 11 residues. From germline, CDR1 is SGHTA and CDR2 FQGNSA. The study ran the assay at deep level. Using approximately 200 ng DNA, approximately 30,000 T cell genomes, the sorted-subset replicate PCRs were run. Authors' analysis steps: Junction-only immunoSEQ sequences carried no quality scores, so filtering differed. The table came from immunoSEQ multiplex PCR; TCRdb's copy has only in-frame clones and leaves some out. V, J and clone size were drawn from that table, and D and trimming were deduced from the DNA. This table has 1,500,000 or so clones, roughly 96% appearing once.

Sequences were obtained from naive CD4+ T cells sorted from blood. Subset in this sample: CD45RA+ positively selected. The chain employs TRBV7-2 and TRBJ2-1, with no clear D. The origin of this receptor is a young man in good health. In DNA form, the CDR3 reads TGTGCCAGCAGCCGTCAAGCTGCTTGGTTCTTC. Its translation: CASSRQAAWFF.